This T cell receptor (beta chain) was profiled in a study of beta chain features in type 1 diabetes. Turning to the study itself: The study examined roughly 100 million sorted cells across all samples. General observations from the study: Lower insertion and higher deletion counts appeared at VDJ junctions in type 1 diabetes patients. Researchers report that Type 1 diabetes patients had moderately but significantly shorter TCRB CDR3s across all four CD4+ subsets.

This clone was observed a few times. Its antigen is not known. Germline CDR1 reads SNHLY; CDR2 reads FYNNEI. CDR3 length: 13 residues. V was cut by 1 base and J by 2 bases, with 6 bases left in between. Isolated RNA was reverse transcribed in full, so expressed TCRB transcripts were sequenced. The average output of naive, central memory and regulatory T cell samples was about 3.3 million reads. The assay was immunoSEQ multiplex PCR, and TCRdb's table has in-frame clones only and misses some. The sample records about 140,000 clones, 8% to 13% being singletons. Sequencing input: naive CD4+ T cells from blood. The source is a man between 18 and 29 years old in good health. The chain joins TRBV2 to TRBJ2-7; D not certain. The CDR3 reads CASSEGLAYEQYF. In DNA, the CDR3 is TGTGCCAGCAGTGAAGGACTCGCCTACGAGCAGTACTTC.